The clone carrying this T cell receptor beta chain was counted between two and nine times. This sample was taken from a study of T-cell memory formation after mild COVID-19. Constant-segment primers were used for 5'RACE, and the resulting TCR alpha and TCR beta cDNA libraries carried sample barcodes and UMIs. TCRdb fed the 5' RACE reads into MiXCR, producing one record per CDR3 protein. This sample has hundreds of thousands of distinct CDR3 sequences, with approximately 15% found just once. The sequenced material came from PBMCs or a T cell subset sorted from them (not recorded which). The receptor was isolated from a man aged 18 to 29 who had mild COVID-19 (a few samples of this study predate the infection). Cell type and time point are not known.

CDR3 loop: CARTAGQGVYEQYF. CDR3 in DNA: TGCGCCAGAACGGCGGGACAGGGCGTCTACGAGCAGTACTTC. The chain recombines TRBV4-1 with TRBJ2-7; 9 bases line up with TRBD1. The CDR3 is made up of 14 amino acids. In germline, CDR1 is MGHRA, CDR2 YSYEKL. V shed 9 bases, J shed 3 bases, and the junction held 9 bases outside the gene matches.